This TCR beta chain was recovered during a study of molecular identifiers for immune sequencing clone quantification. Each CDR3 protein gets one entry after TCRdb re-called the PCR reads with MiXCR. The table records a few hundred thousand distinct CDR3 sequences, about 25% of them present only once. Germline assignment: CDR1 KGHSH and CDR2 LQKENI. The CDR3 covers 19 residues. V lost 6 bases to trimming and J lost 0 bases, with 26 bases between them. This clonotype occurred once. This receptor was taken from a human donor in good health. Some libraries in this study had Jurkat cell RNA spiked in. The J gene is TRBJ1-1, the V gene TRBV18; maybe TRBD1 (6 bases). The material sequenced was naive CD8+ T cells from blood, with Jurkat cell RNA spiked in. Subset denoted: FACS-sorted CD8+CD4-CCR7+CD45RA+ naive T cells. The CDR3 coding sequence is TGTGCCAGCTCCCCAGTTGGGGGCGACTTGGGCATTATGAACACTGAAGCTTTCTTT. Translating gives CASSPVGGDLGIMNTEAFF.